Each of the 11 T cell receptor beta chains below was sequenced from the same sample in a study of T cells in Graves' hyperthyroidism and ophthalmopathy. RNA transcripts served as the template for amplifying TCR beta CDR3 regions. The study used the HTBI primer set for a first-round RT-PCR of the TCR CDR3. In TCRdb, the multiplex PCR reads were re-called with MiXCR into one record per CDR3 protein. Here the sample spans a few hundred thousand distinct CDR3 sequences, approximately 14% being singletons. The specimen sequenced was blood. These receptors were taken from a woman aged 30 to 39 with Graves' ophthalmopathy.

In its sample, this clonotype was seen many times. The genes are TRBV29-1 and TRBJ2-2; D might be TRBD2 (6 bases). The CDR3 consists of 12 residues. Germline CDR1 is SQVTM and CDR2 is ANQGSEA. V was cut by 7 bases and J by 6 bases, with 12 bases left in between. The CDR3 bases are TGCAGCGCTGGTCGGGGGTCCGGGGAGCTGTTTTTT. This encodes CSAGRGSGELFF.

This clonotype has a count of ten or more. The chain employs TRBV28 and TRBJ1-2; D is unresolved. The CDR3 is 15 residues long. Trimming stripped 2 bases from V and 2 bases from J, with 12 bases between. CDR1 is MDHEN, CDR2 SYDVKM, per germline. CDR3 residues: CASSLTAGLNYGYTF. CDR3 nucleotide sequence: TGTGCCAGCAGTTTAACGGCAGGTCTAAACTATGGCTACACCTTC.

This clonotype was seen a handful of times. The genes are TRBV15 and TRBJ2-2; D not resolved. The germline gives CDR1 LNHNV, CDR2 YYDKDF (reference sequence). Deletions cut 3 bases from V and 5 bases from J, with 4 bases between. There are 12 residues in the CDR3. In nucleotides, the CDR3 is TGTGCCACCAGCAGTTGGACCGGGGAGCTGTTTTTT. This codes for CATSSWTGELFF.

Many counts were recorded for this clonotype. CDR3 residues: CAILLTPRTYGYTF. The DNA for the CDR3 is TGTGCCATCTTACTCACCCCACGCACCTATGGCTACACCTTC. The rearrangement uses TRBV6-1 and TRBJ1-2; D is unresolved. The CDR3 has 14 amino acids. V was shortened by 10 bases and J by 4 bases, with 19 bases between the two germline ends. Germline CDR1 and CDR2: MNHNS and SASEGT.

This clonotype was recorded a few times. V is TRBV9 and J is TRBJ1-2; 7 nucleotides line up with TRBD1. This CDR3 contains 15 residues. Germline V gene data show CDR1 as SGDLS and CDR2 as YYNGEE. V shed 4 bases, J shed 4 bases, and the junction held 10 bases outside the gene matches. This CDR3 is CASSSRQGITYGYTF. The CDR3 nucleotides are TGTGCCAGCAGCTCCCGACAGGGCATTACCTATGGCTACACCTTC.

This clonotype showed up many times. This chain uses TRBV7-9 with TRBJ1-1; maybe TRBD1 (6 bases). Germline V CDR1 and CDR2: SEHNR, FQNEAQ (reference sequence). Trimming left V 3 bases short and J 5 bases short, with 16 bases between. The CDR3 has 15 residues. The CDR3 sequence: CASSFYGGGVTEAFF. CDR3 in DNA: TGTGCCAGCAGCTTTTATGGAGGGGGGGTGACTGAAGCTTTCTTT.

Many counts were recorded for this clonotype. The chain couples TRBV4-1 to TRBJ2-2, with a possible D match to TRBD1 (6 bases). V was cut by 1 base and J by 0 bases, with 15 bases left in between. CDR1 is MGHRA and CDR2 is YSYEKL in the germline V gene. The CDR3 has 18 amino acids. CDR3 sequence reads: CASSQAFLGQSNTGELFF. The CDR3 DNA is TGCGCCAGCAGCCAAGCCTTCCTAGGACAGTCGAACACCGGGGAGCTGTTTTTT.

This clonotype was counted at least ten times. The V call is TRBV6-1, the J call TRBJ1-2; 8 bases line up with TRBD1. V was clipped by 4 bases and J by 7 bases; unmatched bases: 2. Germline V gene sequence: CDR1 MNHNS, CDR2 SASEGT. This CDR3 has 12 residues. In DNA form, the CDR3 reads TGTGCCAGCAGTGCGGACAGGGCTGGCTACACCTTC. Its protein product is CASSADRAGYTF.

This clonotype was found many times. The V gene is TRBV4-1, the J gene TRBJ2-7; D is possibly TRBD2 (5 bases). This CDR3 contains 15 residues. CDR1 is MGHRA, CDR2 YSYEKL, per germline. V lost 8 bases and J lost 3, with 20 bases in between. CDR3 sequence reads: CASAPGVVSYYEQYF. The CDR3 DNA sequence: TGCGCCAGCGCCCCCGGGGTAGTCTCCTACTACGAGCAGTACTTC.

The chain recombines TRBV10-2 with TRBJ2-5; TRBD2 matches at 8 bases. CDR1 is WSHSY, CDR2 SAAADI, per germline. Unmatched junction bases numbered 4, after V lost 6 bases and J lost 4 bases. CDR3 length equals 13 residues. CDR3 nucleotides: TGCGCCAGCAGGAAAGCGGGAGTAGAGACCCAGTACTTC. Its translation: CASRKAGVETQYF.

This clonotype showed up many times. The chain is built from TRBV7-3 and TRBJ1-1, with unresolved D. In germline, CDR1 is SGHTA, CDR2 FQGTGA. The CDR3 runs to 13 residues. The V end lost 3 bases, the J end lost 3 bases, and 8 bases lay between the germline ends. CDR3 sequence reads: CASSFSMHTEAFF. The CDR3 coding sequence is TGTGCCAGCAGCTTTTCTATGCACACTGAAGCTTTCTTT.